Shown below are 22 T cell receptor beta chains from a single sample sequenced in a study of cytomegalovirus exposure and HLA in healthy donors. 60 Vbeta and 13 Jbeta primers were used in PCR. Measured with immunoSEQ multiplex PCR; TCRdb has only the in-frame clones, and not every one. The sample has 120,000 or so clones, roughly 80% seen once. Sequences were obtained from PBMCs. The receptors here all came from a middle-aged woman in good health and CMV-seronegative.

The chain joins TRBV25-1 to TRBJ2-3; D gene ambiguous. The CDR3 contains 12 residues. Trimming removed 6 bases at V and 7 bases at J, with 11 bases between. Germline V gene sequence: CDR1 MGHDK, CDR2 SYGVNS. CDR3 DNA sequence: TGTGCCAGCAGCGGAGACGGAAATACGCAGTATTTT. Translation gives CASSGDGNTQYF. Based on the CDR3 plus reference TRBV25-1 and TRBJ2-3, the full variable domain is EADIYQTPRYLVIGTGKKITLECSQTMGHDKMYWYQQDPGMELHLIHYSYGVNSTEKGDLSSESTVSRIRTEHFPLTLESARPSHTSQYLCASSGDGNTQYFGPGTRLTVL.

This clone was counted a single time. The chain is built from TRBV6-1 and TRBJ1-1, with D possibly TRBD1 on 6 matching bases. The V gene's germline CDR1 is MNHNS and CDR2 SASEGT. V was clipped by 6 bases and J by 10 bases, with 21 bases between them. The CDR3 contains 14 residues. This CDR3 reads CASRPEQGRVAAFF. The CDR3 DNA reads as TGTGCCAGCAGGCCTGAACAGGGACGAGTGGCAGCTTTCTTT.

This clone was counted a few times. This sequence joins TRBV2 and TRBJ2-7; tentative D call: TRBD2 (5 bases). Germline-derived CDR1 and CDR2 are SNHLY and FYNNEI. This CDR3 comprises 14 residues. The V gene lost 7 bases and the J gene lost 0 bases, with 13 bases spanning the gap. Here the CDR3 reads CASILARSSYEQYF. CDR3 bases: TGTGCCAGCATCTTAGCGCGCAGCTCCTACGAGCAGTACTTC.

Written as DNA, the CDR3 is TGTGCCAGCCGACGGGTGAGTGGACAGCCCCAGCATTTT. Protein product: CASRRVSGQPQHF. The genes are TRBV6-6 and TRBJ1-5, with D unclear. V was shortened by 8 bases and J by 7 bases, with 15 bases between the two germline ends. The CDR3 contains 13 residues. Germline V gene sequence: CDR1 MNHNY, CDR2 SVGAGI (reference sequence).

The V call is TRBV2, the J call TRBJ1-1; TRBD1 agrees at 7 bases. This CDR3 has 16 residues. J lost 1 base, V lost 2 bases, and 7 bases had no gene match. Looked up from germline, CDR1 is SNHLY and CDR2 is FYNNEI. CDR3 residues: CASSEPNRGANTEAFF. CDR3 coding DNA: TGTGCCAGCAGTGAACCGAACAGGGGTGCGAACACTGAAGCTTTCTTT.

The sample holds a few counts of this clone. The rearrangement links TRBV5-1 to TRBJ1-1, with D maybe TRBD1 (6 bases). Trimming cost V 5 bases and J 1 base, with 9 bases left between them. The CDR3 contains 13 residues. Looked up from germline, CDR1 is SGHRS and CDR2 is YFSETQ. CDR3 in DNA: TGCGCCAGCAGACTGGACAGGAACACTGAAGCTTTCTTT. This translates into CASRLDRNTEAFF.

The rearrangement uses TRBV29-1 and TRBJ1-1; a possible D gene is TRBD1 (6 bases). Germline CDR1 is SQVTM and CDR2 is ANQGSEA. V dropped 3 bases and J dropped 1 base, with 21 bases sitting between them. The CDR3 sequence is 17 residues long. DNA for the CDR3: TGCAGCGTTGAGGGGGTAGGGGGGGCTACGAAGAACACTGAAGCTTTCTTT. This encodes CSVEGVGGATKNTEAFF.

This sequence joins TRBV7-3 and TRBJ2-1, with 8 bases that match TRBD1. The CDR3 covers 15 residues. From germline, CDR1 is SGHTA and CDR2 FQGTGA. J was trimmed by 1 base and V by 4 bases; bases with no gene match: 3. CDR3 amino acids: CASSSGQGSYNEQFF. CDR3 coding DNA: TGTGCCAGCAGCTCCGGACAGGGTTCCTACAATGAGCAGTTCTTC.

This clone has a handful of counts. The CDR3 protein is CASSPGQGHYEQYF. As DNA, the CDR3 is TGTGCCAGCAGCCCCGGACAGGGGCACTACGAGCAGTACTTC. The V call is TRBV7-9, the J call TRBJ2-7; 9 bases are a match to TRBD1. The CDR3 extends over 14 amino acids. Germline V gives CDR1 SEHNR, CDR2 FQNEAQ (reference sequence). Losses at the gene ends were 5 bases for V and 3 bases for J; bases not matched to a gene: 5.

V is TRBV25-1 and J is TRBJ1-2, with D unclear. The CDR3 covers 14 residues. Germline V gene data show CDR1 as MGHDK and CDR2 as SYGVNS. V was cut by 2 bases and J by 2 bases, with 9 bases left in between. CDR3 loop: CASSEIATNYGYTF. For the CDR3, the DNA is TGTGCCAGCAGTGAAATTGCAACAAACTATGGCTACACCTTC.

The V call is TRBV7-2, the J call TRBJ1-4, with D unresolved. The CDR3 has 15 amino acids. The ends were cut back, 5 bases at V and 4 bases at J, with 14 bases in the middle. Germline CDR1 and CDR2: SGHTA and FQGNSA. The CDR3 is CASSVLDTNNEKLFF. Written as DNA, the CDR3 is TGTGCCAGCAGCGTTCTCGACACCAATAATGAAAAACTGTTTTTT.

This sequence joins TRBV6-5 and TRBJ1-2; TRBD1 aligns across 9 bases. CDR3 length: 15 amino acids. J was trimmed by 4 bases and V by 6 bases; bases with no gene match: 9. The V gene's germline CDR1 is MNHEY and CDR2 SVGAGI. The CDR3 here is CASSPDRGTLYGYTF. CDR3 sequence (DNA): TGTGCCAGCAGCCCCGACAGGGGGACCCTCTATGGCTACACCTTC.

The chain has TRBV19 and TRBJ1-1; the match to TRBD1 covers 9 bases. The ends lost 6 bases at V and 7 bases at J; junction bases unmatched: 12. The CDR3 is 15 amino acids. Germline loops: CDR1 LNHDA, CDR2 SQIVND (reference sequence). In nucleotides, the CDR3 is TGTGCCAGTAGGACCCGATCGGGACAGGGAATTGAAGCTTTCTTT. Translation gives CASRTRSGQGIEAFF.

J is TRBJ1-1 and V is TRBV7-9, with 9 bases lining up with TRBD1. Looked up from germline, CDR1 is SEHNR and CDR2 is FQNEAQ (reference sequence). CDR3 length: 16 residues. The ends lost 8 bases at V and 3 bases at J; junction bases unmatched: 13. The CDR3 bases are TGTGCCAGCGTCTCTGCCGGGACAGGGTCATACACTGAAGCTTTCTTT. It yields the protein CASVSAGTGSYTEAFF.

CDR3 residues: CASSAGTGYQPQHF. The CDR3 region has the DNA TGTGCCAGCAGTGCCGGGACAGGGTATCAGCCCCAGCATTTT. V is TRBV6-5 and J is TRBJ1-5, with 9 positions matching TRBD1. Germline V gene lookup returns CDR1 MNHEY and CDR2 SVGAGI. The CDR3 has 14 amino acids. After removal of 5 bases from V and 5 bases from J, the junction contained 4 bases not matched to a gene.

DNA of the CDR3: TGTGCCAGTAGCAAAGGGACAGCCCTCGCCAGGCGGACTGAAGCTTTCTTT. It yields the protein CASSKGTALARRTEAFF. The chain uses TRBV19 and TRBJ1-1; 7 positions match TRBD1. After removal of 6 bases from V and 5 bases from J, the junction contained 18 bases not matched to a gene. Germline lookup yields CDR1 LNHDA and CDR2 SQIVND (reference sequence). This CDR3 has 17 amino acids. The variable domain in full, completed from reference TRBV19 and TRBJ1-1, reads DGGITQSPKYLFRKEGQNVTLSCEQNLNHDAMYWYRQDPGQGLRLIYYSQIVNDFQKGDIAEGYSVSREKKESFPLTVTSAQKNPTAFYLCASSKGTALARRTEAFFGQGTRLTVV.

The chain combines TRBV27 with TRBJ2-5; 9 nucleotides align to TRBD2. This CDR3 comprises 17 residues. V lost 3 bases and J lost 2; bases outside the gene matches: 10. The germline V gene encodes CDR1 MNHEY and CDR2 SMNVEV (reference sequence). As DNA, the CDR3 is TGTGCCAGCAGTTTTACCAGTTTTCTAGCGGGACAAGAGACCCAGTACTTC. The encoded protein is CASSFTSFLAGQETQYF.

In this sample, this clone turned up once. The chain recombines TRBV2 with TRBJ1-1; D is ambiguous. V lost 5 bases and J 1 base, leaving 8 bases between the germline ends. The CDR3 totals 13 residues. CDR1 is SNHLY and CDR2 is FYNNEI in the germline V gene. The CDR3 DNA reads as TGTGCCAGCAGTAATGACTGGAACACTGAAGCTTTCTTT. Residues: CASSNDWNTEAFF.

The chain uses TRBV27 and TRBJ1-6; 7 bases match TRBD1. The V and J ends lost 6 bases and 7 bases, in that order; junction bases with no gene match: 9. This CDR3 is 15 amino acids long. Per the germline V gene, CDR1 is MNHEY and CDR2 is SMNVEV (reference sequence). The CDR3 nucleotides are TGTGCCAGCAGAGCCGGGACAGTTTCGAATTCACCCCTCCACTTT. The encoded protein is CASRAGTVSNSPLHF.

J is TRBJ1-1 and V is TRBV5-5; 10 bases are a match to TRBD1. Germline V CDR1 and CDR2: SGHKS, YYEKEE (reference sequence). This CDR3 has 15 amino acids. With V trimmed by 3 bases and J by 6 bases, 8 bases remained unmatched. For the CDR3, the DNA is TGTGCCAGCAGCTCCCCGGGACAGGGGATCGCTGAAGCTTTCTTT. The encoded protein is CASSSPGQGIAEAFF. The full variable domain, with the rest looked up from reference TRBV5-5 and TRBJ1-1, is DAGVTQSPTHLIKTRGQQVTLRCSPISGHKSVSWYQQVLGQGPQFIFQYYEKEERGRGNFPDRFSARQFPNYSSELNVNALLLGDSALYLCASSSPGQGIAEAFFGQGTRLTVV.

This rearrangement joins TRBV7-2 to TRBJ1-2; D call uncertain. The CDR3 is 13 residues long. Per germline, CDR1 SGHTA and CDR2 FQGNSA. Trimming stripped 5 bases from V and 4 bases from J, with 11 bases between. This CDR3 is CASSLGKGYGYTF. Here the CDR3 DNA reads TGTGCCAGCAGCCTCGGGAAAGGCTATGGCTACACCTTC.

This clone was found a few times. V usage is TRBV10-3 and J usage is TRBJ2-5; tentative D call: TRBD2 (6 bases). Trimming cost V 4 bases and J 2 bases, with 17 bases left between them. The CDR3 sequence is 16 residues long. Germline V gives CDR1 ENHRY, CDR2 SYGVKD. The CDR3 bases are TGTGCCATCAGTGGTGGGTTAGCGGCCCAACAAGAGACCCAGTACTTC. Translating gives CAISGGLAAQQETQYF.